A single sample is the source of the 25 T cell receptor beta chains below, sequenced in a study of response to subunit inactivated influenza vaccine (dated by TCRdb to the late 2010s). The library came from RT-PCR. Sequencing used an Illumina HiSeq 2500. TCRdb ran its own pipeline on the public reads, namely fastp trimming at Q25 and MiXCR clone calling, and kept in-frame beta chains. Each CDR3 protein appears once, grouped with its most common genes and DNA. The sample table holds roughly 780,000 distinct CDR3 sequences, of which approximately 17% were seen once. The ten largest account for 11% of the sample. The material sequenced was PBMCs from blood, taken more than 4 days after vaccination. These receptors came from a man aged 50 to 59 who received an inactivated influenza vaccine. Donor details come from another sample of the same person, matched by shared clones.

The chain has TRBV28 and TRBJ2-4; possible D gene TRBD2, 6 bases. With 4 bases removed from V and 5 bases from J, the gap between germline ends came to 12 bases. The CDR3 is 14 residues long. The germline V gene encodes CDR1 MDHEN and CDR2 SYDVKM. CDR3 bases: TGTGCCAGCAGTTCGGGACTCCCCCAAAACATTCAGTACTTC. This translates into CASSSGLPQNIQYF.

CDR3 sequence reads: CASSPRLAGGMDEQFF. For the CDR3, the DNA is TGTGCCAGCAGCCCTAGACTAGCGGGGGGCATGGATGAGCAGTTCTTC. This sequence joins TRBV7-9 and TRBJ2-1, with TRBD2 identical over 13 bases. Germline-derived CDR1 and CDR2 are SEHNR and FQNEAQ (reference sequence). The junction had 9 bases not matched to a gene; V was cut back by 5 bases and J by 8 bases. CDR3 length equals 16 residues.

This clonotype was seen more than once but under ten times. As DNA, the CDR3 is TGCAGTGCTGTAGCGGGGGGGCGCACCGGGGAGCTGTTTTTT. It translates to CSAVAGGRTGELFF. The chain links TRBV20-1 to TRBJ2-2, with 11 bases that match TRBD2. CDR1 DFQATT and CDR2 SNEGSKA come from the germline V gene (reference sequence). This CDR3 region has 14 residues. Losses at the gene ends were 5 bases for V and 4 bases for J; bases not matched to a gene: 3.

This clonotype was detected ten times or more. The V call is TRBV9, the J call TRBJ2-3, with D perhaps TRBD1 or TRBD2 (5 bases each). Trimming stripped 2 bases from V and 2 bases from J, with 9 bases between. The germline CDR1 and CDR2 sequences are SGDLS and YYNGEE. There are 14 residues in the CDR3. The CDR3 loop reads CASSVGTVTDTQYF. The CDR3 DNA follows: TGTGCCAGCAGCGTCGGGACCGTCACAGATACGCAGTATTTT.

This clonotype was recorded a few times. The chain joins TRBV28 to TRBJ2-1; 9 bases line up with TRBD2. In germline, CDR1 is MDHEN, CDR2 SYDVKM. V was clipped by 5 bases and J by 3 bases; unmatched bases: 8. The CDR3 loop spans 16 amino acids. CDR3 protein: CASSTFAGGLYNEQFF. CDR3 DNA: TGTGCCAGCAGTACCTTTGCGGGGGGGCTCTACAATGAGCAGTTCTTC. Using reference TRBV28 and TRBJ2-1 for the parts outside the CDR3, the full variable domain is DVKVTQSSRYLVKRTGEKVFLECVQDMDHENMFWYRQDPGLGLRLIYFSYDVKMKEKGDIPEGYSVSREKKERFSLILESASTNQTSMYLCASSTFAGGLYNEQFFGPGTRLTVL.

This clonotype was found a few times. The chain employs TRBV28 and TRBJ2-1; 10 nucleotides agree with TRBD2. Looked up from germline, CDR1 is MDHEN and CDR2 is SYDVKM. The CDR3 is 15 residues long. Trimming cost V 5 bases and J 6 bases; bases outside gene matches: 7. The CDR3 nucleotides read TGTGCCAGCAGTCCGCTAGCGGGAGATCTCAATGAGCAGTTCTTC. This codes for CASSPLAGDLNEQFF.

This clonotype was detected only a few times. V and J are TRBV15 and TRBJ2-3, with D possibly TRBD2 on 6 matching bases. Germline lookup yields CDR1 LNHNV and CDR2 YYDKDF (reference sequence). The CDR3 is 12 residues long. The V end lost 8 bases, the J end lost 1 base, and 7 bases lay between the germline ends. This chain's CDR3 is CATASGTDTQYF. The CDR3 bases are TGTGCCACCGCTAGCGGCACAGATACGCAGTATTTT.

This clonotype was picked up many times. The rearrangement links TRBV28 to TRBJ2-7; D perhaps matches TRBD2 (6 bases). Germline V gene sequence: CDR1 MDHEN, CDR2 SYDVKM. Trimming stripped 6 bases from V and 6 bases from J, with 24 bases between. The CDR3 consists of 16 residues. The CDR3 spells CASRNAYGTDWIEQYF. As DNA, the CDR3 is TGTGCCAGCAGAAATGCGTACGGGACTGACTGGATCGAGCAGTACTTC.

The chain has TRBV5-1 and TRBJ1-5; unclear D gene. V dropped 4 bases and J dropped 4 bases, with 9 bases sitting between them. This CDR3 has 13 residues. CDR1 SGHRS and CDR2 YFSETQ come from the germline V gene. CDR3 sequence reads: CASSPEVNQPQHF. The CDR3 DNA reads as TGCGCCAGCAGCCCGGAGGTGAATCAGCCCCAGCATTTT.

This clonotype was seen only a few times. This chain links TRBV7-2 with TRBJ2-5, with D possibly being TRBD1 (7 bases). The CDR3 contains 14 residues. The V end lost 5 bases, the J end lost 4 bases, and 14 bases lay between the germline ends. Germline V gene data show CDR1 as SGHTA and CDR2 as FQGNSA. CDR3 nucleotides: TGTGCCAGCAGCGCAGAGGAGGGGGCAGAGACCCAGTACTTC. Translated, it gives CASSAEEGAETQYF.

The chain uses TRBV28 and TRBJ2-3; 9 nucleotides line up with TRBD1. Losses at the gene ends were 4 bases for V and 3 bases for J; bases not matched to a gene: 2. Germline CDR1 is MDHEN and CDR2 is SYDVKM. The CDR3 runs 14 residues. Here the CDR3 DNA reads TGTGCCAGCAGTTGGGACAGGGAAACAGATACGCAGTATTTT. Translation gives CASSWDRETDTQYF. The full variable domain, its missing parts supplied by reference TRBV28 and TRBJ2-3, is DVKVTQSSRYLVKRTGEKVFLECVQDMDHENMFWYRQDPGLGLRLIYFSYDVKMKEKGDIPEGYSVSREKKERFSLILESASTNQTSMYLCASSWDRETDTQYFGPGTRLTVL.

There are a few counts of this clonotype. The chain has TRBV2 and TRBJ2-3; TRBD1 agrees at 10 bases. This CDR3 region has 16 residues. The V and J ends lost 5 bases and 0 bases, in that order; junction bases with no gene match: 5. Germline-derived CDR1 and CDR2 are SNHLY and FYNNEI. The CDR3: CASSKWDRGSTDTQYF. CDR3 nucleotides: TGTGCCAGCAGTAAATGGGACAGGGGTAGCACAGATACGCAGTATTTT.

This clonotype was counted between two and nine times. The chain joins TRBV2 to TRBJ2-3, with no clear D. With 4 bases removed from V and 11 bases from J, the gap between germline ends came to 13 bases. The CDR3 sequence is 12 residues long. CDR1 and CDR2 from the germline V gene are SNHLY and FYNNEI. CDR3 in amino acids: CASSGPHGGQYF. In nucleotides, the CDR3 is TGTGCCAGCAGTGGTCCCCACGGCGGGCAGTATTTT.

The CDR3 region is CAISEPPQSEAFF. In DNA, the CDR3 is TGTGCCATCAGTGAACCCCCTCAGAGTGAAGCTTTCTTT. The chain is built from TRBV10-3 and TRBJ1-1, with D unclear. The CDR3 loop spans 13 amino acids. Looked up from germline, CDR1 is ENHRY and CDR2 is SYGVKD. V lost 3 bases to trimming and J lost 7 bases, with 12 bases between them.

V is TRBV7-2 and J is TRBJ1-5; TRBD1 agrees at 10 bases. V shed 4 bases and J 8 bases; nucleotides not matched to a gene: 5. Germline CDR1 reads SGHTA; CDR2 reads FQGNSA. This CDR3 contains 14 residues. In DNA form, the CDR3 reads TGTGCCAGCAGCTACCAGACAGGGGGCGAGCCCCAGCATTTT. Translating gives CASSYQTGGEPQHF.

This CDR3 is CASSPRTGTTGELFF. The CDR3 DNA is TGCGCCAGCAGCCCGAGGACAGGGACGACCGGGGAGCTGTTTTTT. The chain couples TRBV4-3 to TRBJ2-2, with 8 bases matching TRBD1. The trim removed 4 bases at V and 5 bases at J, leaving 6 bases unmatched. The CDR3 is made up of 15 amino acids. Germline values: CDR1 LGHNA, CDR2 YSLEER.

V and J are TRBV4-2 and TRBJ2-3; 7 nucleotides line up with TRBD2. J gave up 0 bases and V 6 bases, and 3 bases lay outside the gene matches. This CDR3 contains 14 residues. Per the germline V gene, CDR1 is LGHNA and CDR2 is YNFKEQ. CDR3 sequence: CASRRGESTDTQYF. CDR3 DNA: TGTGCCAGCAGACGGGGGGAGAGCACAGATACGCAGTATTTT.

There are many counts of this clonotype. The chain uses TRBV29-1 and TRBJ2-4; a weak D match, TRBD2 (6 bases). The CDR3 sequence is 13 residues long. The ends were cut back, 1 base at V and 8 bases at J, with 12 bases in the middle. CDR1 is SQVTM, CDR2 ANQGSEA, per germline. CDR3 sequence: CSVEVEERDIQYF. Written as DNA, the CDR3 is TGCAGCGTTGAAGTAGAGGAGCGGGACATTCAGTACTTC.

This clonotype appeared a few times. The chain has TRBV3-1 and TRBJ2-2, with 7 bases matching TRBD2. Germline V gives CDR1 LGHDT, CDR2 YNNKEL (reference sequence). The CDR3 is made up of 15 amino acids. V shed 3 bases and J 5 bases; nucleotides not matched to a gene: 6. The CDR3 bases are TGTGCCAGCAGCCACGGGGGGTATAGGACCGGGGAGCTGTTTTTT. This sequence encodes CASSHGGYRTGELFF.

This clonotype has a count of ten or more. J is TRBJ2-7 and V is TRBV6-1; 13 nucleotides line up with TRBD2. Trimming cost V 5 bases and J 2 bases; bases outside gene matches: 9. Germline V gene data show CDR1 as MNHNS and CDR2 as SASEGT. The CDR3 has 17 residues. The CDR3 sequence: CASSRLTSGGTPYEQYF. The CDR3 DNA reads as TGTGCCAGCAGTCGACTGACTAGCGGGGGGACACCCTACGAGCAGTACTTC.

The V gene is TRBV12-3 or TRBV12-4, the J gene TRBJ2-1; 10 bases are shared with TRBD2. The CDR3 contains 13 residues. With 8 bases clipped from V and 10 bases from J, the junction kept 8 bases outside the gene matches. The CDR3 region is CASVIAGGREQFF. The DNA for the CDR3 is TGTGCCAGCGTAATAGCGGGAGGTCGCGAGCAGTTCTTC.

CDR3 loop: CASSSPGGHEQFF. The CDR3 bases are TGTGCCAGCAGTTCCCCGGGGGGCCATGAGCAGTTCTTC. The chain has TRBV6-2 or TRBV6-3 and TRBJ2-1; tentatively, D is TRBD2 (7 bases). V lost 4 bases, J lost 8 bases, and 12 bases lay in between. The CDR3 is 13 amino acids. The germline V gene has CDR1 MNHEY and CDR2 SVGEGT.

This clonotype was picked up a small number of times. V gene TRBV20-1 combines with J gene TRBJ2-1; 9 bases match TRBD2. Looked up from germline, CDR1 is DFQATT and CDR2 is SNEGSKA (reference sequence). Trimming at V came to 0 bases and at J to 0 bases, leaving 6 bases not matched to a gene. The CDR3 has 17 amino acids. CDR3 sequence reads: CSARDSGGRASYNEQFF. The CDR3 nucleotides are TGCAGTGCTAGAGATTCCGGCGGGAGGGCCTCCTACAATGAGCAGTTCTTC.

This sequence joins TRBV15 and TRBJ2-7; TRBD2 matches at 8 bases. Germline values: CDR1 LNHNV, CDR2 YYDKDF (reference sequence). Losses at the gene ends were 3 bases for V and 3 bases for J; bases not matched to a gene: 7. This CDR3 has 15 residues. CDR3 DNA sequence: TGTGCCACCAGCAGCGGGGGGGGACGGTACTACGAGCAGTACTTC. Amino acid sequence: CATSSGGGRYYEQYF.

In DNA, the CDR3 is TGTGCCAGCAGTTACTCAAGACTAGCGGGGGGGAGAAGGAACAATGAGCAGTTCTTC. Translated: CASSYSRLAGGRRNNEQFF. The rearrangement uses TRBV6-2 or TRBV6-3 and TRBJ2-1; 14 nucleotides match TRBD2. The CDR3 is 19 amino acids. Germline CDR1 and CDR2: MNHEY and SVGEGT. V shed 0 bases and J 5 bases; nucleotides not matched to a gene: 9.